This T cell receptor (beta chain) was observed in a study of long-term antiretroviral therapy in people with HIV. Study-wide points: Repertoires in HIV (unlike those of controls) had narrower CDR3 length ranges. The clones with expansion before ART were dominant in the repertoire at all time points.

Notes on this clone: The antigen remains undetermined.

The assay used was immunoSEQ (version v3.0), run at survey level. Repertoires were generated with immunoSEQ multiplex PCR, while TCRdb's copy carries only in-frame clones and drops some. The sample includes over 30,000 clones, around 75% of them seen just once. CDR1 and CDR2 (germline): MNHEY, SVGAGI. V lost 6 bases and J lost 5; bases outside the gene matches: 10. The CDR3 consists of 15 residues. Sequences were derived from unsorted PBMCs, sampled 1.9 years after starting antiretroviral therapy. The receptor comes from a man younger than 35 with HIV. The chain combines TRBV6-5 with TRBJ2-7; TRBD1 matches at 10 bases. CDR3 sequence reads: CASRPLGTGDNEQYV. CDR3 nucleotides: TGTGCCAGCAGACCTCTCGGGACAGGGGACAACGAGCAGTACGTC.